This is a list of T cell receptor beta chains from one sample in a study of chemoradiotherapy in HPV16-positive cancers. Assay used: immunoSEQ multiplex PCR; TCRdb lists only in-frame clones, some missing. The sample carries thousands of clones, roughly 94% recorded once. Sample acquisition took place from a patient who underwent chemoradiotherapy. Source of these receptors: a human donor with HPV-associated anogenital cancer. The CDR3 runs from the conserved cysteine through the conserved F or W. Fields, in order: clone size, J gene, CDR3 length, V gene, D gene, CDR3 DNA, CDR3 protein. D genes are given only for firm matches. Clone size is given for some rows only: seen once, a few or many times, or a class if the clone is expanded.

clone size: .; J gene: TRBJ1-2; CDR3 length: 12; V gene: TRBV29-1; D gene: .; CDR3 DNA: TGCAGCGTTGATCCGGAGGACTATGGCTACACCTTC; CDR3 protein: CSVDPEDYGYTF
clone size: .; J gene: TRBJ1-6; CDR3 length: 14; V gene: TRBV6-1; D gene: .; CDR3 DNA: TGTGCCAGCAGTGAAAGGGGCCATAATTCACCCCTCCACTTT; CDR3 protein: CASSERGHNSPLHF
clone size: .; J gene: TRBJ2-5; CDR3 length: 14; V gene: TRBV6-1; D gene: .; CDR3 DNA: TGTGCCACTCTACCCCCGGGACCGCTAGGGACCCAGTACTTC; CDR3 protein: CATLPPGPLGTQYF
clone size: .; J gene: TRBJ1-1; CDR3 length: 15; V gene: TRBV7-9; D gene: .; CDR3 DNA: TGTGCCAGCAGCTTAACACCGGGGATGAACACTGAAGCTTTCTTT; CDR3 protein: CASSLTPGMNTEAFF
clone size: .; J gene: TRBJ2-1; CDR3 length: 17; V gene: TRBV14; D gene: .; CDR3 DNA: TGTGCCAGCAGCCAAGGCTTTTTTATGACAGGATACAATGAGCAGTTCTTC; CDR3 protein: CASSQGFFMTGYNEQFF
clone size: .; J gene: TRBJ1-2; CDR3 length: 11; V gene: TRBV20-1; D gene: .; CDR3 DNA: TGCAGTGCTAGAGCTTACTATGGCTACACCTTC; CDR3 protein: CSARAYYGYTF
clone size: .; J gene: TRBJ2-6; CDR3 length: 18; V gene: TRBV27; D gene: TRBD2; CDR3 DNA: TGTGCCAGCAGATTAATTGGCGGGAGAAGCTCTGGGGCCAACGTCCTGACTTTC; CDR3 protein: CASRLIGGRSSGANVLTF
clone size: .; J gene: TRBJ1-1; CDR3 length: 14; V gene: TRBV11-2; D gene: .; CDR3 DNA: TGTGCCAGCAGCTTAGTTCCCCGGAACACTGAAGCTTTCTTT; CDR3 protein: CASSLVPRNTEAFF
clone size: .; J gene: TRBJ2-2; CDR3 length: 14; V gene: TRBV6-6; D gene: TRBD1; CDR3 DNA: TGTGCCGGACGGGACAGGGGGAAGACCGGGGAGCTGTTTTTT; CDR3 protein: CAGRDRGKTGELFF
clone size: .; J gene: TRBJ1-1; CDR3 length: 12; V gene: TRBV11-3; D gene: .; CDR3 DNA: TGTGCCAGCAGCCTCCTGGGTGCTGAAGCTTTCTTT; CDR3 protein: CASSLLGAEAFF
clone size: .; J gene: TRBJ1-1; CDR3 length: 15; V gene: TRBV10-1; D gene: .; CDR3 DNA: TGCGCCAGCAGTGAGCCCCGGGAGATGAACACTGAAGCTTTCTTT; CDR3 protein: CASSEPREMNTEAFF
clone size: few; J gene: TRBJ1-2; CDR3 length: 12; V gene: TRBV5-1; D gene: .; CDR3 DNA: TGCGCCAGCAGCCCGGCTGGCTATGGCTACACCTTC; CDR3 protein: CASSPAGYGYTF
clone size: .; J gene: TRBJ2-7; CDR3 length: 17; V gene: TRBV4-1; D gene: TRBD2; CDR3 DNA: TGCGCCAGCAGCCTCCGGCTAGCGGCAGATAATCGTTACGAGCAGTACTTC; CDR3 protein: CASSLRLAADNRYEQYF
clone size: .; J gene: TRBJ2-5; CDR3 length: 16; V gene: TRBV7-6; D gene: TRBD2; CDR3 DNA: TGTGCCAGCAGCTCCGGACTAGCGGGGGACCAAGAGACCCAGTACTTC; CDR3 protein: CASSSGLAGDQETQYF
clone size: .; J gene: TRBJ1-1; CDR3 length: 14; V gene: TRBV7-2; D gene: .; CDR3 DNA: TGTGCCAGCAGCTTAGAGGTCGTGAACACTGAAGCTTTCTTT; CDR3 protein: CASSLEVVNTEAFF
clone size: .; J gene: TRBJ2-1; CDR3 length: 16; V gene: TRBV4-1; D gene: TRBD2; CDR3 DNA: TGCGCCAGCAGCCAAGTTGGTCTAGCGGGGGGGGTTGAGCAGTTCTTC; CDR3 protein: CASSQVGLAGGVEQFF
clone size: .; J gene: TRBJ1-2; CDR3 length: 13; V gene: TRBV7-8; D gene: .; CDR3 DNA: TGTGCCAGCAGCCCCTCGGGGGCGAATGGCTACACCTTC; CDR3 protein: CASSPSGANGYTF
clone size: .; J gene: TRBJ1-1; CDR3 length: 14; V gene: TRBV27; D gene: TRBD1; CDR3 DNA: TGTGCCAGCAGCCCCGGACAGGGGAACACTGAAGCTTTCTTT; CDR3 protein: CASSPGQGNTEAFF
clone size: .; J gene: TRBJ2-7; CDR3 length: 12; V gene: TRBV7-9; D gene: TRBD1; CDR3 DNA: TGTGCCAGCAGCCGGACAGGCTACGAGCAGTACTTC; CDR3 protein: CASSRTGYEQYF
clone size: .; J gene: TRBJ1-6; CDR3 length: 14; V gene: TRBV5-6; D gene: .; CDR3 DNA: TGTGCCAGCAGCCTCCGACAGGATAATTCACCCCTCCACTTT; CDR3 protein: CASSLRQDNSPLHF
clone size: .; J gene: TRBJ1-6; CDR3 length: 16; V gene: TRBV7-6; D gene: .; CDR3 DNA: TGTGCCAGCAGCTTACTGGTTATCGGGGAAAATTCACCCCTCCACTTT; CDR3 protein: CASSLLVIGENSPLHF
clone size: .; J gene: TRBJ1-6; CDR3 length: 16; V gene: TRBV9; D gene: .; CDR3 DNA: TGTGCCAGCAGCGTAGGGGAATTAACCTATAATTCACCCCTCCACTTT; CDR3 protein: CASSVGELTYNSPLHF
clone size: .; J gene: TRBJ2-7; CDR3 length: 17; V gene: TRBV7-9; D gene: .; CDR3 DNA: TGTGCCAGCAGTTTCCCTAAGGCAGGGCAAGACGTCTACGAGCAGTACTTC; CDR3 protein: CASSFPKAGQDVYEQYF
clone size: .; J gene: TRBJ1-1; CDR3 length: 13; V gene: TRBV7-2; D gene: .; CDR3 DNA: TGTGCCAGCAGCTTAGTATTGGGAAATGAAGCTTTCTTT; CDR3 protein: CASSLVLGNEAFF
clone size: .; J gene: TRBJ2-7; CDR3 length: 14; V gene: TRBV5-1; D gene: .; CDR3 DNA: TGCGCCAGCAGCTTCAATGGGCCGCCTGGGGAGCAGTACTTC; CDR3 protein: CASSFNGPPGEQYF
clone size: .; J gene: TRBJ2-2; CDR3 length: 16; V gene: TRBV28; D gene: TRBD2; CDR3 DNA: TGTGCCAGCAGTTTTAGCGGGGGTGAGAACACCGGGGAGCTGTTTTTT; CDR3 protein: CASSFSGGENTGELFF
clone size: .; J gene: TRBJ2-3; CDR3 length: 14; V gene: TRBV11-3; D gene: TRBD2; CDR3 DNA: TGTGCCAGCAGCCGGACTAGCGGCGCAGATACGCAGTATTTT; CDR3 protein: CASSRTSGADTQYF
clone size: .; J gene: TRBJ1-5; CDR3 length: 17; V gene: TRBV4-2; D gene: .; CDR3 DNA: TGTGCCAGCAGCCACTATAAAGAGGGGGATAGCGTTCAGCCCCAGCATTTT; CDR3 protein: CASSHYKEGDSVQPQHF
clone size: .; J gene: TRBJ1-1; CDR3 length: 13; V gene: TRBV19; D gene: .; CDR3 DNA: TGTGCCAGTAGTTGGGGGGCGTCGACTGAAGCTTTCTTT; CDR3 protein: CASSWGASTEAFF
clone size: .; J gene: TRBJ2-7; CDR3 length: 18; V gene: TRBV7-9; D gene: .; CDR3 DNA: TGTGCCAGCAGCTCTGATTCGGCCCACCTGACGGGTTCCTACGAGCAGTACTTC; CDR3 protein: CASSSDSAHLTGSYEQYF
clone size: .; J gene: TRBJ2-2; CDR3 length: 14; V gene: TRBV27; D gene: .; CDR3 DNA: TGTGCCAGCAGTTTCTCCTCTCCCACCGGGGAGCTGTTTTTT; CDR3 protein: CASSFSSPTGELFF
clone size: .; J gene: TRBJ2-7; CDR3 length: 13; V gene: TRBV5-4; D gene: .; CDR3 DNA: TGTGCCAGCAGTTTGTTTGCAGTGGACGAGCAGTACTTC; CDR3 protein: CASSLFAVDEQYF
clone size: .; J gene: TRBJ2-3; CDR3 length: 13; V gene: TRBV2; D gene: TRBD1; CDR3 DNA: TGTGCCAGCAAGTTCGAGGGGGCGGATACGCAGTATTTT; CDR3 protein: CASKFEGADTQYF
clone size: .; J gene: TRBJ2-2; CDR3 length: 15; V gene: TRBV10-3; D gene: .; CDR3 DNA: TGTGCCATCAGTGATCGGCAGGGTAACACCGGGGAGCTGTTTTTT; CDR3 protein: CAISDRQGNTGELFF
clone size: .; J gene: TRBJ1-1; CDR3 length: 13; V gene: TRBV30; D gene: .; CDR3 DNA: TGTGCCTGGAGGGTCGTCGGTGAGGCTGAAGCTTTCTTT; CDR3 protein: CAWRVVGEAEAFF
clone size: .; J gene: TRBJ1-1; CDR3 length: 18; V gene: TRBV11-3; D gene: .; CDR3 DNA: TGTGCCAGCAGCTTACCACGGAGGGTCCCGCTTATGAACACTGAAGCTTTCTTT; CDR3 protein: CASSLPRRVPLMNTEAFF
clone size: .; J gene: TRBJ2-2; CDR3 length: 13; V gene: TRBV11-2; D gene: .; CDR3 DNA: TGTGCCAGCAGCTTAGAGAACACCGGGGAGCTGTTTTTT; CDR3 protein: CASSLENTGELFF
clone size: .; J gene: TRBJ2-1; CDR3 length: 14; V gene: TRBV25-1; D gene: .; CDR3 DNA: TGTGCCAGCAGTGAATATCCCCGCGACAATGAGCAGTTCTTC; CDR3 protein: CASSEYPRDNEQFF
clone size: .; J gene: TRBJ2-1; CDR3 length: 13; V gene: TRBV6-4; D gene: .; CDR3 DNA: TGTGCCAGCAGTCTGCAGGGTAACAATGAGCAGTTCTTC; CDR3 protein: CASSLQGNNEQFF
clone size: .; J gene: TRBJ1-1; CDR3 length: 17; V gene: TRBV4-3; D gene: .; CDR3 DNA: TGCGCCAGCAGCCAAGATATGGTTATGGGTACTCAGGCGGCCGCTTTCTTT; CDR3 protein: CASSQDMVMGTQAAAFF
clone size: .; J gene: TRBJ2-6; CDR3 length: 14; V gene: TRBV2; D gene: .; CDR3 DNA: TGTGCCAGCAGTGGGGACTCTGGGGCCAACGTCCTGACTTTC; CDR3 protein: CASSGDSGANVLTF
clone size: .; J gene: TRBJ2-5; CDR3 length: 14; V gene: TRBV7-8; D gene: TRBD2; CDR3 DNA: TGTGCCAGCAGCTTACCTAGCGGGGGGGGGACCCAGTACTTC; CDR3 protein: CASSLPSGGGTQYF
clone size: .; J gene: TRBJ1-6; CDR3 length: 11; V gene: TRBV30; D gene: .; CDR3 DNA: TGTGCCTGGAGCAAGGGATCACCCCTCCACTTT; CDR3 protein: CAWSKGSPLHF
clone size: .; J gene: TRBJ2-3; CDR3 length: 13; V gene: TRBV6-1; D gene: .; CDR3 DNA: TGTGCCAGCAGTGAACAATCTAGTGATACGCAGTATTTT; CDR3 protein: CASSEQSSDTQYF
clone size: once; J gene: TRBJ2-7; CDR3 length: 16; V gene: TRBV7-2; D gene: TRBD2; CDR3 DNA: TGTGCCAGCAGCTTAGGGCCTAGCGGGGGCTCCTACGAGCAGTACTTC; CDR3 protein: CASSLGPSGGSYEQYF
clone size: .; J gene: TRBJ2-2; CDR3 length: 14; V gene: TRBV4-1; D gene: .; CDR3 DNA: TGCGCCAGCAGCCAAGCCGGGAACACCGGGGAGCTGTTTTTT; CDR3 protein: CASSQAGNTGELFF
clone size: .; J gene: TRBJ2-1; CDR3 length: 17; V gene: TRBV27; D gene: TRBD1; CDR3 DNA: TGTGCCAGCAGCCCGGGACAGGGGGTCGTGGGGTACAATGAGCAGTTCTTC; CDR3 protein: CASSPGQGVVGYNEQFF
clone size: .; J gene: TRBJ2-2; CDR3 length: 12; V gene: TRBV27; D gene: .; CDR3 DNA: TGTGCCAGCAGTTTCTACACCGGGGAGCTGTTTTTT; CDR3 protein: CASSFYTGELFF
clone size: .; J gene: TRBJ2-1; CDR3 length: 13; V gene: TRBV5-1; D gene: .; CDR3 DNA: TGCGCCAGCAGCTTGGCAGGGTGGAATGAGCAGTTCTTC; CDR3 protein: CASSLAGWNEQFF
clone size: .; J gene: TRBJ2-2; CDR3 length: 14; V gene: TRBV6-4; D gene: .; CDR3 DNA: TGTGCCAGCAGTGACTCCACAGCGAACGGGGAGCTGTTTTTT; CDR3 protein: CASSDSTANGELFF
clone size: .; J gene: TRBJ1-4; CDR3 length: 13; V gene: TRBV2; D gene: .; CDR3 DNA: TGTGCCAGTCGACCAGGGCGGGGTGAAAAACTGTTTTTT; CDR3 protein: CASRPGRGEKLFF
clone size: .; J gene: TRBJ2-1; CDR3 length: 14; V gene: TRBV25-1; D gene: .; CDR3 DNA: TGTGCCAGCAGTGAATATGGAGCGCACAATGAGCAGTTCTTC; CDR3 protein: CASSEYGAHNEQFF
clone size: .; J gene: TRBJ2-7; CDR3 length: 14; V gene: TRBV5-6; D gene: TRBD1; CDR3 DNA: TGTGCCAGCAGCTTGGGGGACAGGGGGAACGAGCAGTACTTC; CDR3 protein: CASSLGDRGNEQYF
clone size: .; J gene: TRBJ2-7; CDR3 length: 15; V gene: TRBV14; D gene: .; CDR3 DNA: TGTGCCAGCAGCCAGAAAACGACAAGATACTCTGCGCAGTACTTC; CDR3 protein: CASSQKTTRYSAQYF
clone size: .; J gene: TRBJ1-1; CDR3 length: 14; V gene: TRBV5-1; D gene: .; CDR3 DNA: TGCGCCAGCAGCTTGGGGCGGGAGAGCACTGAAGCTTTCTTT; CDR3 protein: CASSLGRESTEAFF
clone size: .; J gene: TRBJ2-1; CDR3 length: 15; V gene: TRBV9; D gene: .; CDR3 DNA: TGTGCCAGCAGCGTAGGAGGTGGAAACTACAATGAGCAGTTCTTC; CDR3 protein: CASSVGGGNYNEQFF
clone size: .; J gene: TRBJ1-5; CDR3 length: 14; V gene: TRBV6-6; D gene: .; CDR3 DNA: TGTGCCAGCTGTGACAGCAATAGCAATCAGCCCCAGCATTTT; CDR3 protein: CASCDSNSNQPQHF
clone size: .; J gene: TRBJ2-2; CDR3 length: 16; V gene: TRBV14; D gene: TRBD2; CDR3 DNA: TGTGCCAGCAGCCTCTTGGATAGCGGGGGATTTCGGGAGCTGTTTTTT; CDR3 protein: CASSLLDSGGFRELFF
clone size: .; J gene: TRBJ1-1; CDR3 length: 13; V gene: TRBV6-1; D gene: .; CDR3 DNA: TGTGCCAGCAGCCCAGGGGATGGCACTGAAGCTTTCTTT; CDR3 protein: CASSPGDGTEAFF
clone size: .; J gene: TRBJ2-4; CDR3 length: 15; V gene: TRBV6-6; D gene: TRBD1; CDR3 DNA: TGTGCCAGCAGTCCTCGGGGACAGGGGGCAAACATTCAGTACTTC; CDR3 protein: CASSPRGQGANIQYF